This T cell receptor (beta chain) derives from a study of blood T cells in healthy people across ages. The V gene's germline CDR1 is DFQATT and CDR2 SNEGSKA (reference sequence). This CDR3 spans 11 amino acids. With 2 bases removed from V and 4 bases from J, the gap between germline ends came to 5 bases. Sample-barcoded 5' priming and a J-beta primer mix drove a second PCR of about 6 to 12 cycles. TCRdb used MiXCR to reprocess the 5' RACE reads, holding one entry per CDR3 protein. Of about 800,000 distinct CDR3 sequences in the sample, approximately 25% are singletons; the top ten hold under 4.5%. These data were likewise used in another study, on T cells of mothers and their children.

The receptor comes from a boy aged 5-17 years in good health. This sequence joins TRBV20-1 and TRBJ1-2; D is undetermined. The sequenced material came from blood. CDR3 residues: CSARSVYGYTF. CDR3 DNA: TGCAGTGCTAGATCCGTCTATGGCTACACCTTC.